What follows are 27 T cell receptor beta chains derived from one specimen sequenced in a study of cytomegalovirus exposure and HLA in healthy donors. Measured with immunoSEQ multiplex PCR; TCRdb has only the in-frame clones, and not every one. The table records approximately 97,000 clones, approximately 93% of them present only once. Sample: PBMCs. Source of these receptors: a woman aged 25 to 39 in good health and CMV-seropositive.

The chain joins TRBV6-5 to TRBJ2-7; possible D gene TRBD1, 6 bases. Germline V gene sequence: CDR1 MNHEY, CDR2 SVGAGI. The ends were cut back, 9 bases at V and 0 bases at J, with 12 bases in the middle. The CDR3 spans 13 residues. The CDR3 reads CASTRGSSYEQYF. CDR3 in DNA: TGTGCCAGTACTAGGGGGAGCTCCTACGAGCAGTACTTC.

V is TRBV6-1 and J is TRBJ2-3; 7 bases fit TRBD1. V trimming: 4 bases; J trimming: 0 bases; junction bases outside the gene matches: 7. Germline-derived CDR1 and CDR2 are MNHNS and SASEGT. The length of the CDR3 is 16 residues. The CDR3 here is CASSAFRTGSTDTQYF. The CDR3 DNA reads TGTGCCAGCAGTGCCTTTAGGACAGGAAGCACAGATACGCAGTATTTT.

The J gene is TRBJ2-7, the V gene TRBV6-6; tentatively, D is TRBD2 (6 bases). Germline loops: CDR1 MNHNY, CDR2 SVGAGI (reference sequence). Trimming left V 8 bases short and J 1 base short, with 15 bases between. This CDR3 region has 14 residues. CDR3 residues: CASSRIGGSYEQYF. The CDR3 nucleotides read TGTGCCAGCTCCCGGATCGGGGGATCCTACGAGCAGTACTTC.

This clone occurred once. DNA for the CDR3: TGTGCCAGCAGCAAAGTTTGCAGGTGCGGACAGGGGATCCCTGAAGCTTTCTTT. Amino acids: CASSKVCRCGQGIPEAFF. V is TRBV21-1 and J is TRBJ1-1; TRBD1 is the table's D call, not checked against the DNA. TRBV21-1 is labeled a pseudogene. The CDR3 totals 18 residues.

This clone came up once. The chain joins TRBV4-3 to TRBJ2-2; D possibly corresponds to TRBD1 (6 bases). In germline, CDR1 is LGHNA, CDR2 YSLEER. V was clipped by 0 bases and J by 4 bases, with 12 bases between them. The CDR3 length is 16 residues. The CDR3 protein is CASSQDSGGVTGELFF. The CDR3 DNA is TGCGCCAGCAGCCAAGATTCTGGGGGCGTCACCGGGGAGCTGTTTTTT.

V and J are TRBV6-5 and TRBJ2-1; 7 bases are shared with TRBD2. Trimming cost V 8 bases and J 5 bases; bases outside gene matches: 6. Germline lookup yields CDR1 MNHEY and CDR2 SVGAGI. CDR3 length equals 13 residues. CDR3 nucleotide sequence: TGTGCCAGCCTGCGGGAGAACGACAATGAGCAGTTCTTC. Amino acids: CASLRENDNEQFF.

V and J are TRBV2 and TRBJ2-1; D ambiguous. The CDR3 has 10 amino acids. Trimming cost V 7 bases and J 10 bases, with 8 bases left between them. The germline V gene has CDR1 SNHLY and CDR2 FYNNEI. The CDR3 protein is CASMITEQFF. Written as DNA, the CDR3 is TGTGCCAGCATGATTACAGAGCAGTTCTTC.

The V call is TRBV4-3, the J call TRBJ2-1; D uncertain. V was shortened by 1 base and J by 0 bases, with 7 bases between the two germline ends. Germline V gene lookup returns CDR1 LGHNA and CDR2 YSLEER. The CDR3 is made up of 15 amino acids. This CDR3 is CASSQGSSSYNEQFF. CDR3 in DNA: TGCGCCAGCAGCCAAGGGTCCAGCTCCTACAATGAGCAGTTCTTC.

The V call is TRBV6-6, the J call TRBJ1-5; a possible D gene is TRBD1 (5 bases). Trimming left V 10 bases short and J 1 base short, with 14 bases between. CDR3 size: 14 residues. Germline CDR1 and CDR2: MNHNY and SVGAGI (reference sequence). In DNA form, the CDR3 reads TGTGCCACCACGGACACGGCCAGCAATCAGCCCCAGCATTTT. Translating it yields CATTDTASNQPQHF.

The chain has TRBV5-6 and TRBJ2-1; D ambiguous. This CDR3 comprises 14 residues. Germline V gene lookup returns CDR1 SGHDT and CDR2 YYEEEE. V lost 0 bases to trimming and J lost 2 bases, with 6 bases between them. The CDR3 spells CASSLEHAYNEQFF. As DNA, the CDR3 is TGTGCCAGCAGCTTGGAGCACGCCTACAATGAGCAGTTCTTC. The full variable domain, with the rest looked up from reference TRBV5-6 and TRBJ2-1, is DAGVTQSPTHLIKTRGQQVTLRCSPKSGHDTVSWYQQALGQGPQFIFQYYEEEERQRGNFPDRFSGHQFPNYSSELNVNALLLGDSALYLCASSLEHAYNEQFFGPGTRLTVL.

The CDR3 spells CASSIPQGANYNEQFF. As DNA, the CDR3 is TGTGCCAGTAGTATCCCACAGGGGGCTAACTACAATGAGCAGTTCTTC. The J gene is TRBJ2-1, the V gene TRBV19, with TRBD1 identical over 9 bases. This CDR3 contains 16 residues. Germline trimming cut 3 bases from V and 3 bases from J; bases unmatched to any gene: 6. From germline, CDR1 is LNHDA and CDR2 SQIVND (reference sequence). The full variable domain, with the rest looked up from reference TRBV19 and TRBJ2-1, is DGGITQSPKYLFRKEGQNVTLSCEQNLNHDAMYWYRQDPGQGLRLIYYSQIVNDFQKGDIAEGYSVSREKKESFPLTVTSAQKNPTAFYLCASSIPQGANYNEQFFGPGTRLTVL.

The gene calls are TRBV5-1 and TRBJ2-1; D is ambiguous. V shed 0 bases and J shed 2 bases, with 9 bases lying between them. CDR1 and CDR2 (germline): SGHRS, YFSETQ. There are 15 residues in the CDR3. CDR3 loop: CASSLGARTYNEQFF. The DNA for the CDR3 is TGCGCCAGCAGCTTGGGAGCTAGGACCTACAATGAGCAGTTCTTC.

This chain links TRBV5-1 with TRBJ2-2, with D perhaps TRBD1 (5 bases). V was clipped by 0 bases and J by 0 bases, with 6 bases between them. Germline CDR1 and CDR2: SGHRS and YFSETQ. CDR3 length: 15 residues. The CDR3 DNA is TGCGCCAGCAGCTTGGGACAGACGAACACCGGGGAGCTGTTTTTT. Its protein is CASSLGQTNTGELFF.

The chain recombines TRBV15 with TRBJ2-5; tentatively, D is TRBD1 (5 bases). The CDR3 runs 14 residues. V was shortened by 0 bases and J by 9 bases, with 14 bases between the two germline ends. The V gene's germline CDR1 is LNHNV and CDR2 YYDKDF (reference sequence). CDR3 region: CATSREQQVQAQYF. CDR3 bases: TGTGCCACCAGCAGAGAACAACAGGTTCAAGCCCAGTACTTC.

The V call is TRBV18, the J call TRBJ1-2, with D unresolved. Per the germline V gene, CDR1 is KGHSH and CDR2 is LQKENI. Between the trimmed V and J ends, which lost 1 base and 2 bases, there was a span of 11 bases. The CDR3 covers 15 residues. The CDR3 sequence: CASSPRKEVNYGYTF. The DNA for the CDR3 is TGTGCCAGCTCACCACGTAAGGAGGTAAACTATGGCTACACCTTC. Filled out from reference TRBV18 and TRBJ1-2, the complete variable domain reads NAGVMQNPRHLVRRRGQEARLRCSPMKGHSHVYWYRQLPEEGLKFMVYLQKENIIDESGMPKERFSAEFPKEGPSILRIQQVVRGDSAAYFCASSPRKEVNYGYTFGSGTRLTVV.

In DNA, the CDR3 is TGTGCCACCAGTAAACCGGGACAGGGTTCCGCCTACGAGCAGTACTTC. Translating it yields CATSKPGQGSAYEQYF. The rearrangement joins TRBV15 to TRBJ2-7; 9 positions match TRBD1. Germline V lookup: CDR1 LNHNV, CDR2 YYDKDF (reference sequence). This CDR3 has 16 amino acids. With 6 bases clipped from V and 2 bases from J, the junction kept 11 bases outside the gene matches.

The CDR3 region is CASSFILAGGPREQFF. The CDR3 DNA reads as TGTGCCAGCAGCTTCATATTAGCGGGAGGGCCTAGGGAGCAGTTCTTC. This chain joins TRBV7-9 and TRBJ2-1, with TRBD2 matching over 11 bases. J was trimmed by 10 bases and V by 3 bases; bases with no gene match: 11. CDR1 is SEHNR and CDR2 is FQNEAQ in the germline V gene (reference sequence). The CDR3 runs 16 residues. The complete variable domain, with remaining parts taken from reference TRBV7-9 and TRBJ2-1, reads DTGVSQNPRHKITKRGQNVTFRCDPISEHNRLYWYRQTLGQGPEFLTYFQNEAQLEKSRLLSDRFSAERPKGSFSTLEIQRTEQGDSAMYLCASSFILAGGPREQFFGPGTRLTVL.

This chain links TRBV10-2 with TRBJ2-1; tentative D call: TRBD2 (5 bases). Looked up from germline, CDR1 is WSHSY and CDR2 is SAAADI. The germline V and J ends were trimmed by 2 bases and 0 bases, with 8 bases remaining between them. CDR3 length: 15 amino acids. CDR3 sequence (DNA): TGCGCCAGCAGTGAGCCGGGGAGCTCCTACAATGAGCAGTTCTTC. It is translated as CASSEPGSSYNEQFF.

V gene TRBV28 combines with J gene TRBJ1-2, with D maybe TRBD1 (5 bases). This CDR3 comprises 13 residues. Germline V gene lookup returns CDR1 MDHEN and CDR2 SYDVKM. V was clipped by 6 bases and J by 9 bases, with 17 bases between them. CDR3 loop: CASSPGRGASYTF. CDR3 coding DNA: TGTGCCAGCAGCCCCGGACGTGGGGCGAGCTACACCTTC.

This chain links TRBV28 with TRBJ2-5, with 8 bases aligning to TRBD1. After removal of 4 bases from V and 2 bases from J, the junction contained 6 bases not matched to a gene. CDR1 and CDR2 (germline): MDHEN, SYDVKM. This CDR3 has 15 residues. CDR3 nucleotides: TGTGCCAGCAGTTCTTTCCGGACAGGGCAAGAGACCCAGTACTTC. Its protein is CASSSFRTGQETQYF.

The gene calls are TRBV5-6 and TRBJ1-3; D unresolved. Between the trimmed V and J ends, which lost 7 bases and 0 bases, there was a span of 8 bases. The length of the CDR3 is 13 residues. The germline V gene encodes CDR1 SGHDT and CDR2 YYEEEE. CDR3 coding DNA: TGTGCCAGCGCGCGGCCCTCTGGAAACACCATATATTTT. This translates into CASARPSGNTIYF.

J is TRBJ2-5 and V is TRBV5-6, with 14 positions matching TRBD2. Germline assignment: CDR1 SGHDT and CDR2 YYEEEE. This CDR3 region has 19 residues. V trimming: 0 bases; J trimming: 5 bases; junction bases outside the gene matches: 12. The CDR3 bases are TGTGCCAGCAGCTTGGTGGGACTAGCGGGAGTTGAGCGGAGGGAGACCCAGTACTTC. This encodes CASSLVGLAGVERRETQYF.

This rearrangement joins TRBV9 to TRBJ1-1, with D perhaps matching TRBD1 (6 bases). This CDR3 is 19 amino acids long. From germline, CDR1 is SGDLS and CDR2 YYNGEE. V was shortened by 0 bases and J by 1 base, with 22 bases between the two germline ends. In DNA form, the CDR3 reads TGTGCCAGCAGCGTAGGGGCAGGGGAGACAGTGAGATCGAACACTGAAGCTTTCTTT. Amino acid sequence: CASSVGAGETVRSNTEAFF.

The count of this clone is one. J is TRBJ2-1 and V is TRBV4-1; perhaps TRBD2 as D (6 bases). The CDR3 sequence is 13 residues long. Germline V lookup: CDR1 MGHRA, CDR2 YSYEKL. V lost 5 bases to trimming and J lost 2 bases, with 7 bases between them. CDR3 loop: CASSAGPYNEQFF. CDR3 in DNA: TGCGCCAGCAGCGCGGGACCCTACAATGAGCAGTTCTTC.

The chain is built from TRBV6-5 and TRBJ2-7, with TRBD1 as a possible D gene (5 bases). The germline V and J ends were trimmed by 0 bases and 2 bases, with 8 bases remaining between them. This CDR3 region has 14 residues. Germline assignment: CDR1 MNHEY and CDR2 SVGAGI. The CDR3 bases are TGTGCCAGCAGTTACTCAAGGGGTACCTACGAGCAGTACTTC. Translating gives CASSYSRGTYEQYF.

This chain uses TRBV9 with TRBJ1-4; a possible D gene is TRBD1 (5 bases). The CDR3 length is 14 residues. Trimming removed 4 bases from V and 2 bases from J, with 9 bases in between. The germline V gene has CDR1 SGDLS and CDR2 YYNGEE. Here the CDR3 DNA reads TGTGCCAGCAGCCGACAGTATACTAATGAAAAACTGTTTTTT. The encoded protein is CASSRQYTNEKLFF.

This chain joins TRBV5-6 and TRBJ2-6, with D maybe TRBD1 (5 bases). CDR3 length equals 14 residues. Germline V CDR1 and CDR2: SGHDT, YYEEEE. Trimming pared 0 bases from V and 9 bases from J, leaving 10 bases between. CDR3 coding DNA: TGTGCCAGCAGCTTGGGACAGACCTACAACGTCCTGACTTTC. The encoded protein is CASSLGQTYNVLTF.